This entry lists 7 T cell receptor beta chains sequenced from one sample in a study of blood T cell repertoires in COVID-19. Assay: immunoSEQ multiplex PCR; the TCRdb copy retains only in-frame clones and omits some. The sample lists 100,000 or so clones, 65% to 80% seen once, with approximately 22% in the top ten. Material: peripheral blood. The receptors here all came from a man aged 70-80 years with active or convalescent COVID-19.

The V call is TRBV6-5, the J call TRBJ1-2; TRBD1 agrees at 12 bases. V was clipped by 10 bases and J by 4 bases; unmatched bases: 10. There are 15 residues in the CDR3. From germline, CDR1 is MNHEY and CDR2 SVGAGI. The CDR3 coding sequence is TGTGCCACCACCCCCGGGACAGGGGGCTTCTATGGCTACACCTTC. This translates into CATTPGTGGFYGYTF.

The chain has TRBV29-1 and TRBJ1-4; weak D call: TRBD1 (5 bases). This CDR3 is 20 amino acids long. CDR1 and CDR2 from the germline V gene are SQVTM and ANQGSEA. Trimming removed 0 bases from V and 2 bases from J, with 25 bases in between. CDR3 bases: TGCAGCGTTGAAGATCTTTGTTCGCGACAGCTCAGGCAGACTAATGAAAAACTGTTTTTT. Encoded protein: CSVEDLCSRQLRQTNEKLFF.

The rearrangement joins TRBV5-1 to TRBJ2-2; TRBD1 matches 9 bases. This CDR3 has 15 residues. V lost 3 bases to trimming and J lost 0 bases; unmatched junction nucleotides: 0. The germline V gene has CDR1 SGHRS and CDR2 YFSETQ. The CDR3 loop is CASSWDRANTGELFF. The CDR3 DNA sequence: TGCGCCAGCAGCTGGGACAGGGCGAACACCGGGGAGCTGTTTTTT.

The J gene is TRBJ1-2, the V gene TRBV19, with TRBD1 identical over 10 bases. The CDR3 runs to 14 residues. Germline V gene lookup returns CDR1 LNHDA and CDR2 SQIVND (reference sequence). With V trimmed by 7 bases and J by 5 bases, 7 bases remained unmatched. The CDR3 DNA reads TGTGCCAGTACCGTCGACAGGGGGCCGTATGGCTACACCTTC. The encoded protein is CASTVDRGPYGYTF.

This clone was detected once. The V and J genes are TRBV10-3 and TRBJ1-1; 8 nucleotides align to TRBD1. Germline loops: CDR1 ENHRY, CDR2 SYGVKD. This CDR3 region has 14 residues. After removal of 4 bases from V and 2 bases from J, the junction contained 3 bases not matched to a gene. The CDR3 coding sequence is TGTGCCATCAGTGCAACAGGGGGAAACACTGAAGCTTTCTTT. Protein product: CAISATGGNTEAFF.

The V gene is TRBV11-2, the J gene TRBJ2-3; TRBD1 aligns across 11 bases. CDR3 size: 15 residues. Germline loops: CDR1 SGHAT, CDR2 FQNNGV. The V segment lost 5 bases and the J segment 5 bases; nucleotides outside the gene matches: 6. The CDR3 protein is CASSPRTGGRDTQYF. CDR3 nucleotides: TGTGCCAGCAGCCCCCGGACAGGGGGCAGAGATACGCAGTATTTT. The full variable domain, with the rest looked up from reference TRBV11-2 and TRBJ2-3, is EAGVAQSPRYKIIEKRQSVAFWCNPISGHATLYWYQQILGQGPKLLIQFQNNGVVDDSQLPKDRFSAERLKGVDSTLKIQPAKLEDSAVYLCASSPRTGGRDTQYFGPGTRLTVL.

The chain recombines TRBV2 with TRBJ1-1; no clear D gene. V lost 7 bases and J lost 1, with 16 bases in between. The germline V gene has CDR1 SNHLY and CDR2 FYNNEI. The CDR3 length is 15 residues. The CDR3 here is CASTLEGTGNTEAFF. The DNA for the CDR3 is TGTGCCAGCACCTTGGAGGGAACCGGGAACACTGAAGCTTTCTTT. The full variable domain, completed using reference TRBV2 and TRBJ1-1, is EPEVTQTPSHQVTQMGQEVILRCVPISNHLYFYWYRQILGQKVEFLVSFYNNEISEKSEIFDDQFSVERPDGSNFTLKIRSTKLEDSAMYFCASTLEGTGNTEAFFGQGTRLTVV.